The 18 T cell receptor beta chains in this list originate from one sample, sequenced in a study of a mutant IDH1 vaccine in newly diagnosed glioma. Described time point: week 35, safety follow-up. All doses held 300 ug of mutant IDH1 20-mer peptide, with topical imiquimod. Sequenced by immunoSEQ multiplex PCR; TCRdb stores in-frame clones only, minus some. The sample holds about 46,000 clones, about 92% seen once. Which antigens these TCRs recognize remains unknown. The sequencing used PBMCs, collected from a glioma patient whose treatment included an IDH1 peptide vaccine. The source of these receptors is a man aged 50-59 years with glioma.

V gene TRBV6-1 combines with J gene TRBJ1-5; TRBD1 might be the D (5 bases). The CDR3 is 20 amino acids. Per germline, CDR1 MNHNS and CDR2 SASEGT. Trimming left V 2 bases short and J 4 bases short, with 27 bases between. In nucleotides, the CDR3 is TGTGCCAGCAGTGAAAGCGACGGTAGGGCAGGGAACTGGGGAAATCAGCCCCAGCATTTT. Its protein product is CASSESDGRAGNWGNQPQHF.

The genes are TRBV28 and TRBJ1-1; D remains unclear. Germline CDR1 reads MDHEN; CDR2 reads SYDVKM. Trimming took 6 bases from V and 4 from J, leaving 12 bases between them. The CDR3 consists of 13 residues. The CDR3 region has the DNA TGTGCCAGCAGACCCATAAAGTCCACTGAAGCTTTCTTT. Protein: CASRPIKSTEAFF.

This rearrangement joins TRBV29-1 to TRBJ1-1; 7 bases are shared with TRBD1. Per the germline V gene, CDR1 is SQVTM and CDR2 is ANQGSEA. The CDR3 has 12 residues. Trimming took 4 bases from V and 5 from J; bases not matched to a gene: 4. The CDR3 spells CSVVTGSTEAFF. As DNA, the CDR3 is TGCAGCGTTGTGACAGGGAGTACTGAAGCTTTCTTT.

The count of this clone is one. The rearrangement joins TRBV7-2 to TRBJ2-1, with TRBD2 matching over 9 bases. J was trimmed by 4 bases and V by 3 bases; bases with no gene match: 4. CDR1 and CDR2 from the germline V gene are SGHTA and FQGNSA. The CDR3 consists of 15 residues. The CDR3 here is CASSLTSGFYNEQFF. Here the CDR3 DNA reads TGTGCCAGCAGCTTGACTAGCGGTTTTTACAATGAGCAGTTCTTC.

The rearrangement uses TRBV9 and TRBJ2-1, with 8 positions matching TRBD2. Germline trimming cut 2 bases from V and 6 bases from J; bases unmatched to any gene: 7. Germline V lookup: CDR1 SGDLS, CDR2 YYNGEE. The CDR3 is 15 residues long. As DNA, the CDR3 is TGTGCCAGCAGCGTCGGGGGGGGCCATCGCAATGAGCAGTTCTTC. Its translation is CASSVGGGHRNEQFF.

This chain links TRBV18 with TRBJ1-3, with a weak D call TRBD1 (6 bases). The CDR3 loop spans 15 amino acids. Germline V gene lookup returns CDR1 KGHSH and CDR2 LQKENI. Trimming removed 9 bases from V and 1 base from J, with 16 bases in between. CDR3 loop: CASFGQRASGNTIYF. As DNA, the CDR3 is TGTGCCAGTTTTGGACAGCGAGCATCTGGAAACACCATATATTTT.

V usage is TRBV7-9 and J usage is TRBJ2-7, with D unresolved. Germline V CDR1 and CDR2: SEHNR, FQNEAQ (reference sequence). There are 16 residues in the CDR3. Trimming pared 3 bases from V and 5 bases from J, leaving 20 bases between. As DNA, the CDR3 is TGTGCCAGCAGCTTCAGACACCGCTTTGAGTTGGACGAGCAGTACTTC. Amino acid sequence: CASSFRHRFELDEQYF.

The chain uses TRBV30 and TRBJ2-3; D call uncertain. CDR3 size: 13 residues. Germline V gives CDR1 GTSNPN, CDR2 SVGIG (reference sequence). The V gene lost 3 bases and the J gene lost 1 base, with 8 bases spanning the gap. The CDR3 DNA reads TGTGCCTGGAGCCCCTTAGGCACAGATACGCAGTATTTT. Translating gives CAWSPLGTDTQYF.

V is TRBV11-2 and J is TRBJ1-3; the D is unclear. Germline values: CDR1 SGHAT, CDR2 FQNNGV. V gave up 1 base and J gave up 0 bases, with 4 bases separating them. This CDR3 spans 14 amino acids. The CDR3 reads CASSLGSSGNTIYF. The CDR3 DNA reads TGTGCCAGCAGCTTAGGGAGCTCTGGAAACACCATATATTTT.

The V and J genes are TRBV19 and TRBJ1-1; 7 nucleotides match TRBD1. The junction had 5 bases not matched to a gene; V was cut back by 6 bases and J by 1 base. CDR1 and CDR2 (germline): LNHDA, SQIVND (reference sequence). The CDR3 is 14 amino acids. The CDR3 is CASRPGTANTEAFF. The CDR3 DNA reads as TGTGCCAGTAGACCCGGGACAGCGAACACTGAAGCTTTCTTT.

The rearrangement uses TRBV4-1 and TRBJ1-2; a weak D match, TRBD1 (5 bases). Trimming took off 3 bases at V and 7 bases at J, with 9 bases between the two ends. CDR1 and CDR2 (germline): MGHRA, YSYEKL. This CDR3 spans 12 amino acids. The CDR3: CASSQGTFGYTF. In DNA, the CDR3 is TGCGCCAGCAGCCAGGGGACTTTTGGCTACACCTTC.

The chain uses TRBV18 and TRBJ2-7; 8 bases fit TRBD1. Germline CDR1 KGHSH, CDR2 LQKENI. This CDR3 has 14 residues. With V trimmed by 6 bases and J by 1 base, 5 bases remained unmatched. CDR3 in DNA: TGTGCCAGCTCCCCCAGACAGGGGTCCTACGAGCAGTACTTC. Its translation: CASSPRQGSYEQYF. Full variable domain (rest looked up from reference TRBV18 and TRBJ2-7): NAGVMQNPRHLVRRRGQEARLRCSPMKGHSHVYWYRQLPEEGLKFMVYLQKENIIDESGMPKERFSAEFPKEGPSILRIQQVVRGDSAAYFCASSPRQGSYEQYFGPGTRLTVT.

This clone was seen once. The chain links TRBV6-5 to TRBJ2-6, with D unclear. The CDR3 consists of 13 residues. Germline CDR1 MNHEY, CDR2 SVGAGI. V was cut by 0 bases and J by 4 bases, with 1 base left in between. This CDR3 is CASSYSGANVLTF. Here the CDR3 DNA reads TGTGCCAGCAGTTACTCCGGGGCCAACGTCCTGACTTTC.

This clone is judged medium-sized. This rearrangement joins TRBV7-3 to TRBJ2-2, with no clear D. CDR1 and CDR2 (germline): SGHTA, FQGTGA. With 2 bases removed from V and 7 bases from J, the gap between germline ends came to 5 bases. The CDR3 has 12 residues. The CDR3 region has the DNA TGTGCCAGCAGCTTATCCCTCGGGGAGCTGTTTTTT. Translated: CASSLSLGELFF.

The J gene is TRBJ2-2, the V gene TRBV5-1; 8 bases map to TRBD1. The CDR3 is 17 residues long. V shed 1 base and J 6 bases; nucleotides not matched to a gene: 11. Germline V gives CDR1 SGHRS, CDR2 YFSETQ. CDR3 bases: TGCGCCAGCAGCTTGTCTTACAGGGGGAAGCAAGCCGGGGAGCTGTTTTTT. The encoded protein is CASSLSYRGKQAGELFF.

The genes are TRBV7-2 and TRBJ2-1; TRBD2 might be the D (5 bases). V shed 5 bases and J shed 0 bases, with 11 bases lying between them. CDR3 size: 15 residues. The germline V gene encodes CDR1 SGHTA and CDR2 FQGNSA. The CDR3 reads CASSPLASSYNEQFF. The CDR3 nucleotides are TGTGCCAGCAGCCCCTTAGCGAGCTCCTACAATGAGCAGTTCTTC.

The chain links TRBV7-2 to TRBJ2-1; perhaps TRBD2 as D (6 bases). Germline V gives CDR1 SGHTA, CDR2 FQGNSA. Between the trimmed V and J ends, which lost 5 bases and 4 bases, there was a span of 15 bases. CDR3 size: 15 residues. The CDR3 reads CASSLAWRAYNEQFF. In DNA form, the CDR3 reads TGTGCCAGCAGCCTCGCTTGGAGGGCGTACAATGAGCAGTTCTTC.

This sequence joins TRBV5-6 and TRBJ1-1; a weak D match, TRBD1 (5 bases). The V gene's germline CDR1 is SGHDT and CDR2 YYEEEE. The CDR3 totals 18 residues. V gave up 4 bases and J gave up 5 bases, with 27 bases separating them. This CDR3 reads CASSLWLSGSPFGTEAFF. CDR3 bases: TGTGCCAGCAGCCTGTGGTTATCAGGGAGCCCCTTCGGGACTGAAGCTTTCTTT.